Presented here are 10 T cell receptor beta chains from one specimen sequenced in a study of blood T cell repertoires in COVID-19. TCRdb's table, derived via immunoSEQ multiplex PCR, lists solely in-frame clones and lacks some. Here the sample spans roughly 68,000 clones, 89% being singletons. What was sequenced was peripheral blood. The receptors come from a woman aged 50 to 65 with active COVID-19.

This sequence joins TRBV2 and TRBJ2-6, with TRBD1 matching 7 bases. This CDR3 region has 18 residues. The V and J ends lost 6 bases and 3 bases, in that order; junction bases with no gene match: 14. The germline V gene encodes CDR1 SNHLY and CDR2 FYNNEI. CDR3 DNA sequence: TGTGCCAGCAGCGCAGCCCATTCGAGGGGGCGTGGGGCCAACGTCCTGACTTTC. It specifies CASSAAHSRGRGANVLTF.

This rearrangement joins TRBV21-1 to TRBJ2-7; TRBD1, as called in the table, went unchecked against the DNA. TRBV21-1 corresponds to a pseudogene. The length of the CDR3 is 15 residues. This CDR3 is CASINATGATYEQYF. As DNA, the CDR3 is TGTGCCAGTATAAATGCGACAGGGGCGACATACGAGCAGTACTTC.

V is TRBV4-2 and J is TRBJ1-1; TRBD1 might be the D (6 bases). The V gene lost 5 bases and the J gene lost 0 bases, with 19 bases spanning the gap. There are 17 residues in the CDR3. CDR1 and CDR2 (germline): LGHNA, YNFKEQ. The CDR3 protein is CASSKAGTGLLNTEAFF. In nucleotides, the CDR3 is TGTGCCAGCAGCAAGGCGGGCACAGGGTTACTGAACACTGAAGCTTTCTTT.

V and J are TRBV4-2 and TRBJ1-1; D might be TRBD1 (5 bases). The CDR3 runs to 15 residues. The ends were cut back, 0 bases at V and 4 bases at J, with 12 bases in the middle. The V gene's germline CDR1 is LGHNA and CDR2 YNFKEQ. The DNA of the CDR3 is TGTGCCAGCAGCCAAGATCGCAGGGTGCCCACTGAAGCTTTCTTT. Its translation is CASSQDRRVPTEAFF.

This chain links TRBV6-1 with TRBJ2-1; 10 positions agree with TRBD2. V shed 2 bases, J shed 2 bases, and the junction held 3 bases outside the gene matches. The CDR3 totals 16 residues. Germline V lookup: CDR1 MNHNS, CDR2 SASEGT. The chain's CDR3 is CASSETSGRAYNEQFF. For the CDR3, the DNA is TGTGCCAGCAGTGAAACCAGCGGGAGGGCCTACAATGAGCAGTTCTTC.

This chain joins TRBV21-1 and TRBJ2-7; TRBD2 was called by the table and not checked on the DNA. TRBV21-1 is labeled a pseudogene. This CDR3 has 14 residues. Here the CDR3 DNA reads TGTGCCGGCAAGACTAGCGGGATTACCTACGAGCAGTACTTC. This translates into CAGKTSGITYEQYF.

The rearrangement links TRBV29-1 to TRBJ1-1; D may be TRBD1 (6 bases). This CDR3 spans 14 amino acids. CDR1 and CDR2 (germline): SQVTM, ANQGSEA. Trimming cost V 3 bases and J 4 bases, with 15 bases left between them. CDR3: CSVDPAVGGTEAFF. The CDR3 DNA reads TGCAGCGTTGATCCGGCGGTAGGGGGCACTGAAGCTTTCTTT.

This clone was counted once. The genes are TRBV11-2 and TRBJ1-1, with no clear D. The CDR3 runs 15 residues. Germline V gives CDR1 SGHAT, CDR2 FQNNGV. Between the trimmed V and J ends, which lost 6 bases and 0 bases, there was a span of 14 bases. The CDR3 spells CASSYVGRVNTEAFF. The DNA for the CDR3 is TGTGCCAGCAGTTATGTCGGGAGGGTGAACACTGAAGCTTTCTTT.

The genes are TRBV12-5 and TRBJ2-5, with 9 positions matching TRBD2. V shed 6 bases and J 5 bases; nucleotides not matched to a gene: 16. The length of the CDR3 is 17 residues. The germline gives CDR1 LGHNT, CDR2 FRNRAP. CDR3 protein: CASGPGIAGVSGETQYF. DNA of the CDR3: TGTGCTAGTGGACCCGGGATAGCGGGAGTATCGGGGGAGACCCAGTACTTC.

In its sample, this clone was seen once. V and J are TRBV19 and TRBJ2-1; no definite D call. Trimming left V 1 base short and J 7 bases short, with 11 bases between. The CDR3 consists of 14 residues. Germline lookup yields CDR1 LNHDA and CDR2 SQIVND (reference sequence). The CDR3 bases are TGTGCCAGTAGTATAGGTTTTAAGGAGAATGAGCAGTTCTTC. This sequence encodes CASSIGFKENEQFF.